Listed here are 22 T cell receptor beta chains from one sample, sequenced in a study of PD-1 blockade in classical Hodgkin lymphoma. All trial patients relapsed after autologous stem cell transplantation. Assay used: immunoSEQ multiplex PCR; TCRdb lists only in-frame clones, some missing. The table records about 21,000 clones, around 70% of them present only once. The sample consisted of peripheral blood mononuclear cells (PBMCs), taken at baseline. These receptors were taken from a human donor with classical Hodgkin lymphoma.

The rearrangement links TRBV27 to TRBJ2-7; either TRBD1 or TRBD2 may fit D (5 bases each). The germline gives CDR1 MNHEY, CDR2 SMNVEV (reference sequence). Trimming left V 2 bases short and J 1 base short, with 12 bases between. The CDR3 has 15 amino acids. This chain's CDR3 is CASSLDGTASYEQYF. Written as DNA, the CDR3 is TGTGCCAGCAGTTTAGACGGGACGGCTTCCTACGAGCAGTACTTC.

This chain links TRBV5-8 with TRBJ2-1, with TRBD2 matching over 9 bases. The germline gives CDR1 SGHTS, CDR2 YDEGEE. The length of the CDR3 is 19 residues. V dropped 3 bases and J dropped 1; count of bases not matched to a gene: 14. DNA of the CDR3: TGTGCCAGCAGCTCGGGCGTAAAGAGAGCGGGAGGTTCCTACAATGAGCAGTTCTTC. The encoded protein is CASSSGVKRAGGSYNEQFF.

This chain joins TRBV5-5 and TRBJ2-7; TRBD2 might be the D (5 bases). The CDR3 is made up of 12 amino acids. Trimming shortened V by 2 bases and J by 5 bases, and 8 bases separated the two germline ends. The germline gives CDR1 SGHKS, CDR2 YYEKEE (reference sequence). CDR3 residues: CASSFSGNEQYF. DNA of the CDR3: TGTGCCAGCAGCTTTTCGGGGAACGAGCAGTACTTC.

V and J are TRBV11-2 and TRBJ2-7; TRBD1 might be the D (6 bases). The CDR3 is 15 residues long. Trimming pared 5 bases from V and 0 bases from J, leaving 14 bases between. CDR1 is SGHAT, CDR2 FQNNGV, per germline. DNA for the CDR3: TGTGCCAGCAGCCGAGGGGGTGGGAACTCCTACGAGCAGTACTTC. Its protein product is CASSRGGGNSYEQYF.

CDR3 coding DNA: TGTGCCAGCAGTGATGTCAGGAATCAGCCCCAGCATTTT. This translates into CASSDVRNQPQHF. The V gene is TRBV6-1, the J gene TRBJ1-5, with no clear D. CDR1 is MNHNS, CDR2 SASEGT, per germline. The CDR3 is made up of 13 amino acids. Trimming took 3 bases from V and 4 from J, leaving 7 bases between them.

This clone was counted between two and nine times. The V call is TRBV25-1, the J call TRBJ2-2; a possible D gene is TRBD1 (6 bases). The V end lost 1 base, the J end lost 6 bases, and 15 bases lay between the germline ends. Germline V gene lookup returns CDR1 MGHDK and CDR2 SYGVNS. The CDR3 covers 16 residues. In DNA form, the CDR3 reads TGTGCCAGCAGTGAATCCATGCAGGGGACGGCCGGGGAGCTGTTTTTT. The encoded protein is CASSESMQGTAGELFF.

J is TRBJ1-2 and V is TRBV6-5, with 7 bases aligning to TRBD1. With 5 bases clipped from V and 4 bases from J, the junction kept 1 base outside the gene matches. The germline gives CDR1 MNHEY, CDR2 SVGAGI. The CDR3 loop spans 12 amino acids. The CDR3 sequence is CASSPGGYGYTF. The CDR3 DNA reads TGTGCCAGCAGTCCAGGGGGCTATGGCTACACCTTC.

This clone was detected only once. This chain uses TRBV7-6 with TRBJ2-7, with D possibly matching TRBD2 (6 bases). The length of the CDR3 is 15 residues. V lost 5 bases and J lost 3, with 17 bases in between. Germline loops: CDR1 SGHVS, CDR2 FNYEAQ. Here the CDR3 reads CASSLSQGGVYEQYF. For the CDR3, the DNA is TGTGCCAGCAGCCTTAGTCAGGGCGGGGTCTACGAGCAGTACTTC. Together with reference TRBV7-6 and TRBJ2-7, the CDR3 gives the full variable domain: GAGVSQSPRYKVTKRGQDVALRCDPISGHVSLYWYRQALGQGPEFLTYFNYEAQQDKSGLPNDRFSAERPEGSISTLTIQRTEQRDSAMYRCASSLSQGGVYEQYFGPGTRLTVT.

V is TRBV27 and J is TRBJ2-5; 8 nucleotides line up with TRBD2. The J call could be wrong; TRBJ2-7 is a better fit for the DNA end. The CDR3 loop spans 14 amino acids. The germline V gene has CDR1 MNHEY and CDR2 SMNVEV (reference sequence). This CDR3 reads CASSLLAGTYEQYF. The DNA of the CDR3 is TGTGCCAGCAGTTTGCTAGCGGGCACCTACGAGCAGTACTTC.

The genes are TRBV10-3 and TRBJ2-5, with a tentative D call TRBD2 (6 bases). Germline V gene lookup returns CDR1 ENHRY and CDR2 SYGVKD. V lost 0 bases and J lost 0, with 8 bases in between. The CDR3 spans 15 residues. DNA of the CDR3: TGTGCCATCAGTGAGTCCCTAGCGAACCAAGAGACCCAGTACTTC. This codes for CAISESLANQETQYF.

In this sample, this clone turned up once. The chain uses TRBV11-2 and TRBJ1-1; D gene ambiguous. The germline gives CDR1 SGHAT, CDR2 FQNNGV. Trimming shortened V by 3 bases and J by 1 base, and 9 bases separated the two germline ends. This CDR3 is 14 amino acids long. CDR3 DNA sequence: TGTGCCAGCAGCTTCGTCGCCGCGAACACTGAAGCTTTCTTT. It translates to CASSFVAANTEAFF.

V gene TRBV5-6 combines with J gene TRBJ2-2; D is unresolved. Per the germline V gene, CDR1 is SGHDT and CDR2 is YYEEEE. Trimming shortened V by 5 bases and J by 7 bases, and 9 bases separated the two germline ends. CDR3 size: 12 residues. CDR3 in DNA: TGTGCCAGCAGATCGCAAGGCGGGGAGCTGTTTTTT. Translating gives CASRSQGGELFF.

V and J are TRBV9 and TRBJ2-2; D is unclear. Germline-derived CDR1 and CDR2 are SGDLS and YYNGEE. V lost 0 bases and J lost 4, with 4 bases in between. The CDR3 is 13 residues long. CDR3 sequence reads: CASSVGATGELFF. The CDR3 coding sequence is TGTGCCAGCAGCGTAGGGGCCACCGGGGAGCTGTTTTTT.

CDR3 sequence reads: CASSTGSYEQYF. The CDR3 DNA is TGTGCCAGCTCGACAGGATCCTACGAGCAGTACTTC. The V gene is TRBV6-5, the J gene TRBJ2-7; TRBD1 might be the D (6 bases). Germline V gene sequence: CDR1 MNHEY, CDR2 SVGAGI. The CDR3 contains 12 residues. V lost 8 bases and J 1 base, leaving 9 bases between the germline ends.

This clone was observed a handful of times. The rearrangement joins TRBV7-7 to TRBJ2-5, with TRBD2 identical over 9 bases. V was clipped by 1 base and J by 5 bases; unmatched bases: 14. The CDR3 runs 18 residues. The germline V gene has CDR1 SSHAT and CDR2 FNYEAQ (reference sequence). The CDR3 is CASSLGRAGGGSSETQYF. The DNA of the CDR3 is TGTGCCAGCAGCTTAGGTCGGGCGGGAGGGGGAAGTTCGGAGACCCAGTACTTC.

In its sample, this clone was seen a few times. The chain recombines TRBV5-4 with TRBJ2-1, with 10 nucleotides matching TRBD1. The V segment lost 6 bases and the J segment 7 bases; nucleotides outside the gene matches: 1. Per the germline V gene, CDR1 is SGHNT and CDR2 is YYREEE (reference sequence). The CDR3 length is 12 residues. The CDR3 DNA reads TGTGCCAGCACGGGACAGGGGAATGAGCAGTTCTTC. Translating gives CASTGQGNEQFF.

J is TRBJ2-1 and V is TRBV5-1, with 7 nucleotides matching TRBD2. This CDR3 contains 14 residues. Germline assignment: CDR1 SGHRS and CDR2 YFSETQ. V dropped 4 bases and J dropped 8; count of bases not matched to a gene: 9. CDR3 in amino acids: CASSPLTSRDEQFF. The CDR3 bases are TGCGCCAGCAGCCCCCTGACTAGCCGGGATGAGCAGTTCTTC. The full variable domain, in which reference TRBV5-1 and TRBJ2-1 provide the parts outside the CDR3, is KAGVTQTPRYLIKTRGQQVTLSCSPISGHRSVSWYQQTPGQGLQFLFEYFSETQRNKGNFPGRFSGRQFSNSRSEMNVSTLELGDSALYLCASSPLTSRDEQFFGPGTRLTVL.

The V call is TRBV19, the J call TRBJ1-1, with D possibly matching TRBD1 (6 bases). Trimming pared 7 bases from V and 0 bases from J, leaving 18 bases between. Germline V lookup: CDR1 LNHDA, CDR2 SQIVND (reference sequence). This CDR3 is 16 amino acids long. This chain's CDR3 is CASIDTHGGMNTEAFF. The CDR3 region has the DNA TGTGCCAGTATCGATACTCATGGGGGCATGAACACTGAAGCTTTCTTT. Drawing the rest from reference TRBV19 and TRBJ1-1, the complete variable domain is DGGITQSPKYLFRKEGQNVTLSCEQNLNHDAMYWYRQDPGQGLRLIYYSQIVNDFQKGDIAEGYSVSREKKESFPLTVTSAQKNPTAFYLCASIDTHGGMNTEAFFGQGTRLTVV.

The chain links TRBV27 to TRBJ1-1; D unclear. Germline CDR1 reads MNHEY; CDR2 reads SMNVEV (reference sequence). V lost 0 bases to trimming and J lost 1 base, with 15 bases between them. There are 17 residues in the CDR3. Here the CDR3 reads CASSLSTANQRNTEAFF. In DNA form, the CDR3 reads TGTGCCAGCAGTTTATCGACGGCAAATCAGCGGAACACTGAAGCTTTCTTT.

By proportion, this clone is medium-sized. V is TRBV5-4 and J is TRBJ1-4, with a possible D match to TRBD1 (5 bases). The CDR3 spans 16 residues. V dropped 4 bases and J dropped 0 bases, with 13 bases sitting between them. The germline CDR1 and CDR2 sequences are SGHNT and YYREEE (reference sequence). CDR3 coding DNA: TGTGCCAGCAGCCCAAGCGGGGCTTCAACTAATGAAAAACTGTTTTTT. It codes for CASSPSGASTNEKLFF.

The rearrangement joins TRBV11-3 to TRBJ2-1; D possibly corresponds to TRBD2 (6 bases). Trimming took 5 bases from V and 4 from J, leaving 9 bases between them. Per germline, CDR1 SGHNT and CDR2 YENEEA. The CDR3 has 13 amino acids. CDR3 DNA: TGTGCCAGCAGCCGGGACTCGTACAATGAGCAGTTCTTC. It specifies CASSRDSYNEQFF.

This clone appeared a few times. The CDR3 is CAWTPNSSRREQYF. For the CDR3, the DNA is TGTGCCTGGACCCCAAACTCCAGCCGGAGGGAGCAGTACTTC. The chain couples TRBV30 to TRBJ2-7; TRBD2 is a possible D gene (5 bases). Germline V CDR1 and CDR2: GTSNPN, SVGIG (reference sequence). V was trimmed by 4 bases and J by 7 bases, leaving 20 bases between them. CDR3 length equals 14 residues. Full variable domain (rest looked up from reference TRBV30 and TRBJ2-7): SQTIHQWPATLVQPVGSPLSLECTVEGTSNPNLYWYRQAAGRGLQLLFYSVGIGQISSEVPQNLSASRPQDRQFILSSKKLLLSDSGFYLCAWTPNSSRREQYFGPGTRLTVT.